This T cell receptor beta chain was captured by sequencing in a study of T cell responses to AZD1222 COVID-19 vaccine. General study results and limits: Baseline serostatus was positive in only a handful of AZD1222 recipients. Variant regions that are unmutated are reportedly the target of nearly half of spike-specific TCRs. Clonal diversity was possibly underestimated, and white British individuals and females predominated among donors. Regions 160-218 and 743-854 held dominance among vaccine-associated CD4 TCRs, which spanned spike.

This table comes from immunoSEQ multiplex PCR, and its TCRdb copy is limited to in-frame clones, with some not included. The table includes roughly 150,000 clones, about 89% detected once. Comments on this clone: Its antigen is not known.

The V gene's germline CDR1 is PRHDT and CDR2 FYEKMQ (reference sequence). V shed 5 bases and J shed 3 bases, with 19 bases lying between them. The CDR3 is made up of 16 amino acids. The gene calls are TRBV13 and TRBJ1-2; weak D call: TRBD1 (5 bases). The sequence derives from an adult in good health. Sequencing was performed on peripheral blood, taken on day 0 of AZD1222 vaccination. The CDR3 loop is CASSLSGDLKDYGYTF. For the CDR3, the DNA is TGTGCCAGCAGCCTATCCGGGGACTTGAAGGACTATGGCTACACCTTC. The full variable domain, with the rest looked up from reference TRBV13 and TRBJ1-2, is AAGVIQSPRHLIKEKRETATLKCYPIPRHDTVYWYQQGPGQDPQFLISFYEKMQSDKGSIPDRFSAQQFSDYHSELNMSSLELGDSALYFCASSLSGDLKDYGYTFGSGTRLTVV.